This T cell receptor beta chain was observed in a study of cytomegalovirus exposure and HLA in healthy donors. Whole-study context: The platform used for the roughly 130 validation repertoires matched that of the approximately 710 first-cohort repertoires, a later analysis reported.

V was cut by 0 bases and J by 0 bases, with 14 bases left in between. Per the germline V gene, CDR1 is LGHNA and CDR2 is YSLEER. This CDR3 has 18 amino acids. This clone was detected once. Produced via immunoSEQ multiplex PCR; TCRdb's table is partial and in-frame only. The sample comprises about 150,000 clones, roughly 90% of which are singletons, and 20% to 25% rests with the top ten. The sequencing sample was made of PBMCs. The chain couples TRBV4-3 to TRBJ2-2; tentatively, D is TRBD2 (7 bases). The TCR originated in a man younger than 30 in good health and CMV-seropositive. The CDR3 bases are TGCGCCAGCAGCCAAGAGCTTCGGGGGGCTTCGAACACCGGGGAGCTGTTTTTT. Its translation: CASSQELRGASNTGELFF.